This T cell receptor beta chain was found in a study of Ad26.COV2.S vaccination and SARS-CoV-2 variants. The CDR3 is 15 amino acids. Per the germline V gene, CDR1 is SGHTA and CDR2 is FQGNSA. V was pared by 3 bases and J by 0 bases, with 9 bases between. Using immunoSEQ multiplex PCR, the repertoire was profiled, and TCRdb retains in-frame clones only, with some absent. The table shows about 350,000 clones, with 90% to 95% occurring only once. This receptor was obtained from a human donor who had recovered from COVID-19. The chain joins TRBV7-2 to TRBJ1-5; possible D gene TRBD1, 5 bases. Source: peripheral blood, taken after recovery from COVID-19. The CDR3 bases are TGTGCCAGCAGCTTGGGGGAGTATAGCAATCAGCCCCAGCATTTT. Protein product: CASSLGEYSNQPQHF.